The 28 T cell receptor beta chains reported below all come from one sample, sequenced in a study of neurological immune-mediated disorders. TCRdb re-analysed the 5' RACE reads in MiXCR, keeping a single row per CDR3 protein. Altogether about 25,000 distinct CDR3 sequences are present, roughly an eighth being singletons, with the ten largest covering 16%. Specimen: PBMCs. The receptors shown here come from a middle-aged woman with HTLV-1-associated myelopathy (HAM/TSP).

This clonotype was detected many times. The chain employs TRBV5-5 and TRBJ1-5; 7 bases line up with TRBD1. The CDR3 sequence is 15 residues long. Trimming removed 4 bases from V and 6 bases from J; junction bases left unmatched: 10. The germline gives CDR1 SGHKS, CDR2 YYEKEE (reference sequence). The CDR3 protein is CASSPRQGGFQPQHF. CDR3 coding DNA: TGTGCCAGCAGCCCCAGACAGGGTGGTTTTCAGCCCCAGCATTTT.

This clonotype has a count of ten or more. The chain couples TRBV28 to TRBJ1-3, with D perhaps matching TRBD1 (5 bases). Germline V lookup: CDR1 MDHEN, CDR2 SYDVKM. The V end was cut by 3 bases, the J end by 4 bases, with 13 bases between. This CDR3 contains 15 residues. CDR3 DNA sequence: TGTGCCAGCAGTTTTGTTCCGGGGCGAGGAAACACCATATATTTT. This translates into CASSFVPGRGNTIYF.

By sample share, this clonotype is medium-sized. The chain joins TRBV5-1 to TRBJ2-7, with D hard to call. Germline V gene sequence: CDR1 SGHRS, CDR2 YFSETQ. Trimming cost V 3 bases and J 0 bases, with 10 bases left between them. CDR3 length equals 14 residues. The CDR3 coding sequence is TGCGCCAGCAGCTCTCTCGACCGCTCCTACGAGCAGTACTTC. It is translated as CASSSLDRSYEQYF.

This clonotype was observed many times. The V call is TRBV3-1, the J call TRBJ2-1, with 10 bases lining up with TRBD2. The ends lost 3 bases at V and 9 bases at J; junction bases unmatched: 8. Germline V lookup: CDR1 LGHDT, CDR2 YNNKEL (reference sequence). There are 15 residues in the CDR3. The CDR3 bases are TGTGCCAGCAGCCAGCTAGCGGGGGAGGTAGGTGAGCAGTTCTTC. As protein: CASSQLAGEVGEQFF.

This clonotype was seen many times. This chain connects TRBV24-1 to TRBJ2-2, with D possibly being TRBD1 (6 bases). With 4 bases removed from V and 3 bases from J, the gap between germline ends came to 14 bases. CDR1 and CDR2 (germline): KGHDR, SFDVKD. The CDR3 is 16 residues long. The CDR3 DNA follows: TGTGCCACCAGTGAGAACGCAGGGGTCGACACCGGGGAGCTGTTTTTT. Its protein is CATSENAGVDTGELFF.

This clonotype showed up many times. This chain links TRBV5-1 with TRBJ2-7; D call uncertain. Trimming pared 4 bases from V and 2 bases from J, leaving 7 bases between. This CDR3 region has 12 residues. From germline, CDR1 is SGHRS and CDR2 YFSETQ. CDR3 bases: TGCGCCAGCAGCACAAACCCCTACGAGCAGTACTTC. This encodes CASSTNPYEQYF.

Many counts were recorded for this clonotype. The rearrangement uses TRBV7-6 and TRBJ2-7; 11 positions match TRBD2. Germline V CDR1 and CDR2: SGHVS, FNYEAQ. The ends lost 5 bases at V and 7 bases at J; junction bases unmatched: 10. The CDR3 runs 15 residues. The CDR3 coding sequence is TGTGCCAGCAGCGCTACTAGCGGGGGATCTGGGGAGCAGTACTTC. It codes for CASSATSGGSGEQYF. Full variable domain (remainder filled in from reference TRBV7-6 and TRBJ2-7): GAGVSQSPRYKVTKRGQDVALRCDPISGHVSLYWYRQALGQGPEFLTYFNYEAQQDKSGLPNDRFSAERPEGSISTLTIQRTEQRDSAMYRCASSATSGGSGEQYFGPGTRLTVT.

This clonotype has just a few counts. The chain joins TRBV27 to TRBJ2-3; no firm D call. Germline V gives CDR1 MNHEY, CDR2 SMNVEV (reference sequence). Trimming cost V 4 bases and J 6 bases, with 11 bases left between them. The length of the CDR3 is 13 residues. The CDR3 DNA sequence: TGTGCCAGCAGTTACCACTCCGAGGATACGCAGTATTTT. Its translation is CASSYHSEDTQYF.

This clonotype showed up just once. The CDR3 carries no conserved terminal phenylalanine or tryptophan, so it likely arises from a read error. It is unclear where the CDR3 begins or ends on the DNA, so no DNA is shown, and the CDR3 is as TCRdb lists it. V usage is TRBV7-8 and J usage is TRBJ2-1; the DNA was not compared with TRBD1, the D call given in the table. CDR1 and CDR2 (germline): SGHVS, FQNEAQ. The CDR3 is 9 amino acids in total, end residues counted. The CDR3 loop is CASSPGGLL.

CDR3 in DNA: TGCAGTGCTAGAGTGCCCCCCTCCTACTATGGCTACACCTTC. Protein sequence: CSARVPPSYYGYTF. The chain combines TRBV20-1 with TRBJ1-2; D gene ambiguous. Germline lookup yields CDR1 DFQATT and CDR2 SNEGSKA (reference sequence). The V end lost 1 base, the J end lost 3 bases, and 12 bases lay between the germline ends. This CDR3 comprises 14 residues.

By share of the sample, this clonotype is medium-sized. The gene calls are TRBV6-1 and TRBJ1-1; tentative D call: TRBD1 (5 bases). The germline V gene encodes CDR1 MNHNS and CDR2 SASEGT. The CDR3 extends over 14 amino acids. V was shortened by 10 bases and J by 5 bases, with 20 bases between the two germline ends. The CDR3 here is CATKEGPGRTEAFF. The CDR3 DNA sequence: TGTGCCACCAAAGAAGGTCCAGGGCGGACTGAAGCTTTCTTT.

This clonotype was observed many times. The rearrangement joins TRBV7-2 to TRBJ2-3; TRBD2 agrees at 10 bases. CDR1 is SGHTA and CDR2 is FQGNSA in the germline V gene. V lost 5 bases and J lost 6; bases outside the gene matches: 8. The CDR3 covers 15 residues. CDR3 in amino acids: CASSKLAGRLDTQYF. The CDR3 bases are TGTGCCAGCAGCAAACTAGCGGGGAGGCTTGATACGCAGTATTTT.

This clonotype came up many times. V gene TRBV5-1 combines with J gene TRBJ2-7; D is possibly TRBD2 (5 bases). The germline V and J ends were trimmed by 1 base and 4 bases, with 12 bases remaining between them. Germline V lookup: CDR1 SGHRS, CDR2 YFSETQ. The CDR3 length is 14 residues. The CDR3 protein is CASSLIPGSYEQYF. Here the CDR3 DNA reads TGCGCCAGCAGCTTGATACCGGGGTCGTACGAGCAGTACTTC.

This clonotype was recorded many times. The chain joins TRBV5-1 to TRBJ2-7, with 12 bases identical to TRBD2. The CDR3 runs 16 residues. Trimming cost V 3 bases and J 2 bases; bases outside gene matches: 6. The V gene's germline CDR1 is SGHRS and CDR2 YFSETQ. This chain's CDR3 is CASSWGLAGDAYEQYF. Here the CDR3 DNA reads TGCGCCAGCAGCTGGGGACTAGCGGGCGATGCCTACGAGCAGTACTTC.

The V gene is TRBV7-8, the J gene TRBJ2-5; the match to TRBD1 covers 8 bases. Per germline, CDR1 SGHVS and CDR2 FQNEAQ. Trimming removed 1 base from V and 3 bases from J; junction bases left unmatched: 7. The CDR3 is made up of 16 amino acids. CDR3 region: CASSLGSRTGKETQYF. DNA for the CDR3: TGTGCCAGCAGCTTAGGGTCAAGGACAGGGAAAGAGACCCAGTACTTC.

In this sample, this clonotype turned up many times. V gene TRBV9 combines with J gene TRBJ2-5, with 8 positions matching TRBD1. CDR3 size: 15 residues. Per germline, CDR1 SGDLS and CDR2 YYNGEE. Trimming at V came to 4 bases and at J to 5 bases, leaving 10 bases not matched to a gene. CDR3 sequence reads: CASSSGTGLRETQYF. The DNA of the CDR3 is TGTGCCAGCAGCTCTGGGACAGGTCTTAGGGAGACCCAGTACTTC.

The chain uses TRBV19 and TRBJ2-3; maybe TRBD2 (7 bases). Trimming stripped 5 bases from V and 7 bases from J, with 13 bases between. Germline V gene lookup returns CDR1 LNHDA and CDR2 SQIVND (reference sequence). The CDR3 is made up of 13 amino acids. This chain's CDR3 is CASSPRGANTQYF. The CDR3 DNA sequence: TGTGCCAGTAGTCCCCGGGGGGCTAATACGCAGTATTTT.

This clonotype showed up many times. The rearrangement uses TRBV20-1 and TRBJ1-1; D is uncertain. V was trimmed by 6 bases and J by 6 bases, leaving 20 bases between them. This CDR3 spans 14 amino acids. In germline, CDR1 is DFQATT, CDR2 SNEGSKA (reference sequence). CDR3 DNA: TGCAGTGCCGAGGATCTCGCCACTCCCGCTGAAGCTTTCTTT. Encoded protein: CSAEDLATPAEAFF.

This clonotype has a count of ten or more. The chain recombines TRBV6-5 with TRBJ2-1; 7 positions agree with TRBD2. V lost 0 bases to trimming and J lost 8 bases; unmatched junction nucleotides: 4. The germline V gene encodes CDR1 MNHEY and CDR2 SVGAGI. The CDR3 consists of 14 residues. CDR3 bases: TGTGCCAGCAGTTACTCGGGTCTAGCGGATGAGCAGTTCTTC. It translates to CASSYSGLADEQFF.

About this clonotype itself: At one end the junction does not follow the germline gene, possibly because of a read error. The rearrangement links TRBV12-3 or TRBV12-4 to TRBJ2-1; 8 bases are a match to TRBD1. The CDR3 is 12 amino acids. CDR3 loop: CDSSPGGAEQFF. Written as DNA, the CDR3 is TGTGACAGCAGCCCAGGGGGCGCTGAGCAGTTCTTC.

This clonotype was recorded at least ten times. The J gene is TRBJ2-5, the V gene TRBV27, with 8 bases aligning to TRBD2. The CDR3 loop spans 15 amino acids. CDR1 is MNHEY, CDR2 SMNVEV, per germline (reference sequence). V shed 5 bases and J 1 base; nucleotides not matched to a gene: 6. CDR3 sequence: CASSPRAGGQETQYF. The CDR3, as DNA: TGTGCCAGCAGTCCCCGGGCGGGGGGCCAAGAGACCCAGTACTTC.

This clonotype was recorded many times. CDR3 nucleotides: TGTGCCAGCAGCCCCGACAGGGAAGAAACTGAAGCTTTCTTT. Protein sequence: CASSPDREETEAFF. The genes are TRBV3-1 and TRBJ1-1; TRBD1 aligns across 7 bases. Per the germline V gene, CDR1 is LGHDT and CDR2 is YNNKEL (reference sequence). The CDR3 sequence is 14 residues long. The junction had 7 bases not matched to a gene; V was cut back by 4 bases and J by 5 bases. Drawing the rest from reference TRBV3-1 and TRBJ1-1, the complete variable domain is DTAVSQTPKYLVTQMGNDKSIKCEQNLGHDTMYWYKQDSKKFLKIMFSYNNKELIINETVPNRFSPKSPDKAHLNLHINSLELGDSAVYFCASSPDREETEAFFGQGTRLTVV.

The chain employs TRBV29-1 and TRBJ1-2; possible D gene TRBD1, 6 bases. From germline, CDR1 is SQVTM and CDR2 ANQGSEA. The CDR3 runs to 13 residues. CDR3 loop: CREEDRPNYGYTF. CDR3 bases: TGCAGAGAGGAGGACAGACCTAACTATGGCTACACCTTC.

This clonotype has a count of ten or more. This sequence joins TRBV9 and TRBJ2-3, with D uncertain. Trimming took 2 bases from V and 2 from J, leaving 15 bases between them. The CDR3 length is 16 residues. Germline V gives CDR1 SGDLS, CDR2 YYNGEE. The CDR3 bases are TGTGCCAGCAGCGTGCGTTCGGGTGAGGACACAGATACGCAGTATTTT. Its protein product is CASSVRSGEDTDTQYF.

This clonotype has at least ten counts. This chain links TRBV20-1 with TRBJ2-1; 9 bases are shared with TRBD1. This CDR3 has 14 residues. Germline V gene sequence: CDR1 DFQATT, CDR2 SNEGSKA (reference sequence). V trimming: 6 bases; J trimming: 7 bases; junction bases outside the gene matches: 10. For the CDR3, the DNA is TGCAGTGCGGCGGGACAGGGAGGCTCGAATGAGCAGTTCTTC. Amino acid sequence: CSAAGQGGSNEQFF.

This clonotype was seen many times. This sequence joins TRBV10-3 and TRBJ2-7; 11 bases agree with TRBD1. Germline V lookup: CDR1 ENHRY, CDR2 SYGVKD. The CDR3 sequence is 14 residues long. The trim removed 4 bases at V and 5 bases at J, leaving 4 bases unmatched. The CDR3 coding sequence is TGTGCCATCAGTGCTGGACAGGGGGCCGACGAGCAGTACTTC. Translated, it gives CAISAGQGADEQYF.

In this sample, this clonotype turned up many times. The chain recombines TRBV4-1 with TRBJ2-5; D is ambiguous. This CDR3 is built from 16 residues. Trimming took off 1 base at V and 0 bases at J, with 12 bases between the two ends. The germline CDR1 and CDR2 sequences are MGHRA and YSYEKL. Here the CDR3 reads CASSQAGGEYQETQYF. The DNA of the CDR3 is TGCGCCAGCAGCCAAGCGGGTGGAGAGTACCAAGAGACCCAGTACTTC.

In this sample, this clonotype turned up many times. The rearrangement uses TRBV10-2 and TRBJ2-2, with D perhaps given as TRBD1 or TRBD2 (5 bases each). Germline values: CDR1 WSHSY, CDR2 SAAADI. V lost 3 bases and J lost 5, with 22 bases in between. The CDR3 totals 18 residues. The CDR3 protein is CASSDASMGRTGTGELFF. In nucleotides, the CDR3 is TGCGCCAGCAGTGATGCTAGTATGGGACGAACGGGAACCGGGGAGCTGTTTTTT.